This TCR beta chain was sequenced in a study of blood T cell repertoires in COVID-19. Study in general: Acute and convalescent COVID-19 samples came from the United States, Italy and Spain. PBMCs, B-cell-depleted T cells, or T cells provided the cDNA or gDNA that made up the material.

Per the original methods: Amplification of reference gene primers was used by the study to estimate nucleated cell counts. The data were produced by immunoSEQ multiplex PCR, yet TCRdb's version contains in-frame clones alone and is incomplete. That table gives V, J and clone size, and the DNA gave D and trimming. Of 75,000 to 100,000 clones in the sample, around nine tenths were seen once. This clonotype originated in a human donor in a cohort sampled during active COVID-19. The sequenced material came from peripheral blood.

CDR3 DNA sequence: TGCGCCAGCAGCTTTACTAGCGGGGGTTACACAGATACGCAGTATTTT. It yields the protein CASSFTSGGYTDTQYF. The V and J genes are TRBV5-1 and TRBJ2-3; 11 bases agree with TRBD2. CDR3 length: 16 residues. V gave up 2 bases and J gave up 2 bases; unmatched junction bases: 4. Germline V gene data show CDR1 as SGHRS and CDR2 as YFSETQ. Full variable domain (rest looked up from reference TRBV5-1 and TRBJ2-3): KAGVTQTPRYLIKTRGQQVTLSCSPISGHRSVSWYQQTPGQGLQFLFEYFSETQRNKGNFPGRFSGRQFSNSRSEMNVSTLELGDSALYLCASSFTSGGYTDTQYFGPGTRLTVL.